This TCR beta chain was sequenced for a study of naive and memory T cell subsets. This clonotype came up many times. Trimming cost V 2 bases and J 0 bases; bases outside gene matches: 6. The CDR3 covers 17 residues. Per the germline V gene, CDR1 is SGHDN and CDR2 is FVKESK. For blood and skin samples, reverse transcription used TCR alpha and beta constant primers. MiXCR, applied by TCRdb to the 5' RACE reads, yields one record per CDR3 protein. The table records some 22,000 distinct CDR3 sequences, over 3.5% of them present only once. RNA was extracted from 2 to 2.5 ml of whole blood of healthy adults. The library had UMIs added by 3' ligation of an oligonucleotide to TCR cDNA.

The chain joins TRBV14 to TRBJ2-1; TRBD1 aligns across 8 bases. The TCR originated in a male donor in good health. The CDR3 loop is CASSQTTGTGSYNEQFF. In DNA, the CDR3 is TGTGCCAGCAGCCAAACTACAGGGACAGGCTCCTACAATGAGCAGTTCTTC.